This TCR beta chain was obtained from a study of T cells in Graves' hyperthyroidism and ophthalmopathy (dated by TCRdb to about 2019). With regard to the full study: Peripheral blood was collected at initial diagnosis, before any treatment. In addition, the study compared T-cell repertoires in thyroid tissue and in blood from five to seven Graves' hyperthyroidism patients. Following sampling, methimazole starting at 30 mg daily was given to hyperthyroidism patients, and high-dose intravenous methylprednisolone was given to ophthalmopathy patients. The 100 or so discovery patients were randomly split 7:3 into training and test sets. TCR Vbeta CDR3 sequencing of 135 peripheral blood samples (about 45 ophthalmopathy, 75 to 80 hyperthyroidism and roughly 17 progressor patients) is reported in the paper. Whether ophthalmopathy could be predicted prospectively was tested in an independent validation cohort made up of 18 to 20 hyperthyroidism patients plus 17 patients who later progressed to ophthalmopathy. TCR V-J signatures able to tell the groups apart were searched for in a discovery cohort of approximately 95 patients, of whom fewer than 45 had Graves' ophthalmopathy and 55 to 60 had stable Graves' hyperthyroidism. General findings and caveats noted by the study authors: Ophthalmopathy was separated from stable hyperthyroidism by a 13 V-J signature model, with about 88% sensitivity and about 84% specificity obtained in cross-validation and 80%/75% obtained in testing. During validation, the model predicted progression to ophthalmopathy a median of roughly 7.1 months ahead of onset, with around 71% sensitivity and more than 72% specificity. Most expanded thyroid clonotypes (frequency above 0.001) were also detected in blood, suggesting blood repertoires may reflect thyroid immune responses. No statistical method was used to set the sample size in advance, and investigators knew the group allocation.

TCR beta CDR3 regions were amplified from RNA transcripts. A first-round RT-PCR of the TCR CDR3 used the HTBI primer set with the Qiagen OneStep RT-PCR kit. Libraries were constructed in a second round of multiplex PCR, after which size selection and purification were performed. Sequencing of the libraries was done on an Illumina HiSeq2000 using paired-end 100 bp reads. Concerning the study's data processing: SOAPnuke was used to process the raw data, with reads discarded if the reads contained adapters or uncalled bases, had a mean Phred below 15, or lacked an exact constant-primer or identifier match. High-quality paired reads were merged with COPE v1.2.5, and unique nucleotide sequences were defined as clonotypes. MiTCR v1.1 was used to align clonotypes to the IMGT TRBV, TRBD and TRBJ reference segments. The analysis was restricted to V-J combinations with a frequency above 0.0001, which together covered 99.2% of the repertoires. The TCS score was defined as F50 (clonal expansion) divided by E x V (chaos), with BLOSUM62-based TCRdist calculated between CDR3 peptides within each V-J. Welch's t-statistics and random forest reduced some 510 V-J features to 10 to 15, which were used in a naive Bayes classifier (R e1071). The public reads were quality trimmed at Q25 with fastp and then assembled into clones with MiXCR by TCRdb, keeping productive beta chains. Rows are unified per CDR3 protein, each entry keeping the most common DNA and genes. TCRdb, rather than the study authors, made the V and J calls. In this sample the table shows around 250,000 distinct CDR3 sequences, about 15% of which occur a single time. Of the sample, more than 10% falls within the top ten clones.

Hyperthyroidism patients were aged 18 to 65 years and newly diagnosed, with disease duration of less than 2 months. Exclusion was applied to patients with uncontrolled infections, other autoimmune diseases, pregnancy or lactation. Diagnoses were established on the basis of clinical symptoms, serum thyroxine and TRAb, thyroid ultrasound, and orbital computed tomography. Blood from progressor patients was collected at the time of first diagnosis with hyperthyroidism, before any ophthalmopathy symptoms had appeared. PBMCs were separated from 8 to 10 ml of fresh peripheral blood using Ficoll-Paque density gradient centrifugation. Progressor patients were defined as those initially diagnosed with Graves' hyperthyroidism in whom ophthalmopathy developed during follow-up. Total RNA was extracted with Trizol reagent, and quality was checked on an Agilent 2100 Bioanalyzer. This clonotype was counted only a few times. Its antigen specificity is not known. No base quality values were provided; no much bigger clone lies one nucleotide off.

The CDR3 contains 13 residues, cysteine and phenylalanine counted. Only the CDR3 DNA is retained, 39 bases long and in frame from the first base. The germline V gene (reference sequence) provides CDR1 DFQATT and CDR2 SNEGSKA. V loses 3 bases of germline sequence and J loses 4 bases, and the interval between the two ends is 12 bases. The V and J genes are TRBV20-1 and TRBJ1-1; the D gene is perhaps TRBD1, on 5 matching bases. The sequencing sample was made of blood. This sequence was found in a woman aged 40 to 50 with Graves' hyperthyroidism that later progressed to Graves' ophthalmopathy. The DNA reads TGCAGTGCTAGTAGGGGTCCGAGCACTGAAGCTTTCTTT. This encodes CSASRGPSTEAFF.